This TCR beta chain appears in the sequencing data of a study of patients and donors after allogeneic stem cell transplantation. One entry per CDR3 protein results from TCRdb running MiXCR on the RT-PCR reads. The profile covers approximately 98,000 distinct CDR3 sequences, with approximately 40% appearing a single time and around 25% taken by the ten largest. The sequencing input was blood, either unsorted or a sorted T cell fraction (not recorded which). The source of this sequence is a human donor who was either an allogeneic HSCT recipient or a stem cell or donor lymphocyte infusion donor (not recorded which). It is not recorded whose cells these are; they may come from a transplant donor.

This CDR3 reads CASSYQHHEQYF. The CDR3 DNA reads TGTGCCAGCAGTTACCAACACCACGAGCAGTACTTC. The chain has TRBV6-2 or TRBV6-3 and TRBJ2-7; D unresolved. Germline V gives CDR1 MNHEY, CDR2 SVGEGT. The CDR3 length is 12 residues. V was pared by 2 bases and J by 5 bases, with 7 bases between.